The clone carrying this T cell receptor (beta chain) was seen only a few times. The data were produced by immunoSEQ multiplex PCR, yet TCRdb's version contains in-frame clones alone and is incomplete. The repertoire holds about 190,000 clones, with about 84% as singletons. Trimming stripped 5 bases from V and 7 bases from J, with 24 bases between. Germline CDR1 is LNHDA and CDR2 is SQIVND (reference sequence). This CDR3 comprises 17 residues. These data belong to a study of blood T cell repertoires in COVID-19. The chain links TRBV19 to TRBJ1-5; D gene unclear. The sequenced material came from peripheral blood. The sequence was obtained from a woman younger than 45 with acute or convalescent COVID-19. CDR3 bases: TGTGCCAGTAGTCTCTCTCCTGGCCAGGTGGGTCGGCAGCCCCAGCATTTT. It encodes CASSLSPGQVGRQPQHF.